The 25 T cell receptor beta chains presented below share a single source sample, sequenced in a study of T-cell memory formation after mild COVID-19. Via MiXCR, TCRdb re-called the 5' RACE reads, giving one row per CDR3 protein. This table holds tens of thousands of distinct CDR3 sequences, 25% found once. The sample comprised PBMCs or a T cell subset sorted from them (not recorded which). These receptor sequences come from a man younger than 30 who had mild COVID-19 (a few samples of this study predate the infection). Cell type and time point are not known.

The chain recombines TRBV6-2 or TRBV6-3 with TRBJ1-2; TRBD1 agrees at 9 bases. The length of the CDR3 is 13 residues. J lost 6 bases, V lost 4 bases, and 3 bases had no gene match. In germline, CDR1 is MNHEY, CDR2 SVGEGT. The CDR3 DNA reads as TGTGCCAGCAGTTGGACAGGGGAGGATGGCTACACCTTC. Translation: CASSWTGEDGYTF.

This clonotype has more than one count but fewer than ten. The rearrangement uses TRBV4-2 and TRBJ2-6; possibly TRBD2 for D (5 bases). The germline V gene encodes CDR1 LGHNA and CDR2 YNFKEQ. This CDR3 comprises 16 residues. V lost 1 base and J 0 bases, leaving 7 bases between the germline ends. CDR3 DNA: TGTGCCAGCAGCCAAGGAGCGGTCTCTGGGGCCAACGTCCTGACTTTC. Amino acid sequence: CASSQGAVSGANVLTF.

Only a few counts were recorded for this clonotype. CDR3 residues: CSVTDRPSDCYTF. The CDR3 DNA reads as TGCAGCGTGACGGACAGGCCTAGTGATTGCTACACCTTC. The V and J genes are TRBV29-1 and TRBJ1-2; 7 positions agree with TRBD1. Germline V gives CDR1 SQVTM, CDR2 ANQGSEA. CDR3 length: 13 residues. J was trimmed by 9 bases and V by 6 bases; bases with no gene match: 13.

The chain employs TRBV7-6 and TRBJ1-1; D may be TRBD1 (6 bases). V gave up 5 bases and J gave up 3 bases, with 19 bases separating them. This CDR3 has 16 amino acids. Germline V gene sequence: CDR1 SGHVS, CDR2 FNYEAQ. Here the CDR3 DNA reads TGTGCCAGCAGCCCACCCCAGGGGTCGATCGACACTGAAGCTTTCTTT. Its protein product is CASSPPQGSIDTEAFF.

The rearrangement links TRBV7-9 to TRBJ2-5, with 11 bases lining up with TRBD1. This CDR3 has 16 residues. Trimming removed 4 bases from V and 3 bases from J; junction bases left unmatched: 7. CDR1 is SEHNR and CDR2 is FQNEAQ in the germline V gene (reference sequence). The CDR3: CASSYPPGQGEETQYF. The CDR3 DNA reads as TGTGCCAGCAGCTACCCCCCGGGACAGGGGGAAGAGACCCAGTACTTC.

There are a few counts of this clonotype. The rearrangement uses TRBV4-1 and TRBJ2-5, with 9 nucleotides matching TRBD2. With V trimmed by 1 base and J by 4 bases, 10 bases remained unmatched. CDR3 size: 17 residues. CDR1 is MGHRA and CDR2 is YSYEKL in the germline V gene. CDR3 sequence reads: CASSQVMAGGPGETQYF. Here the CDR3 DNA reads TGCGCCAGCAGCCAAGTGATGGCGGGGGGGCCCGGAGAGACCCAGTACTTC.

The chain is built from TRBV29-1 and TRBJ2-7, with unresolved D. Germline assignment: CDR1 SQVTM and CDR2 ANQGSEA. The CDR3 covers 13 residues. The ends were cut back, 0 bases at V and 4 bases at J, with 10 bases in the middle. CDR3 nucleotide sequence: TGCAGCGTTGAAGATGAACAGCCGTACGAGCAGTACTTC. Protein product: CSVEDEQPYEQYF.

V and J are TRBV19 and TRBJ2-3, with a weak D call TRBD1 (5 bases). CDR3 length: 15 amino acids. The V and J ends lost 3 bases and 1 base respectively, with 11 bases between them. Germline CDR1 and CDR2: LNHDA and SQIVND (reference sequence). CDR3 coding DNA: TGTGCCAGTAGTATGGCAGCAGGGCGCACAGATACGCAGTATTTT. As protein: CASSMAAGRTDTQYF.

The chain is built from TRBV4-1 and TRBJ1-5; D is unclear. Trimming took 0 bases from V and 0 from J, leaving 6 bases between them. Germline values: CDR1 MGHRA, CDR2 YSYEKL. The CDR3 extends over 15 amino acids. The chain's CDR3 is CASSQDSGSNQPQHF. The CDR3 DNA is TGCGCCAGCAGCCAAGATTCAGGTAGCAATCAGCCCCAGCATTTT.

The J gene is TRBJ2-1, the V gene TRBV6-5, with D possibly TRBD1 on 6 matching bases. V was cut by 6 bases and J by 6 bases, with 15 bases left in between. There are 14 residues in the CDR3. Germline V gives CDR1 MNHEY, CDR2 SVGAGI. In DNA, the CDR3 is TGTGCCAGCAGGCCGACAGGCCCCCTCAATGAGCAGTTCTTC. Protein sequence: CASRPTGPLNEQFF.

The CDR3 here is CSGDGTASNEQFF. The CDR3 DNA is TGCAGCGGTGACGGGACAGCTTCCAATGAGCAGTTCTTC. The chain employs TRBV29-1 and TRBJ2-1; 7 bases line up with TRBD1. The ends lost 7 bases at V and 6 bases at J; junction bases unmatched: 9. Germline lookup yields CDR1 SQVTM and CDR2 ANQGSEA. CDR3 size: 13 residues.

The V and J genes are TRBV5-6 and TRBJ1-6; a possible D gene is TRBD1 (5 bases). Trimming cost V 0 bases and J 8 bases, with 12 bases left between them. The CDR3 totals 15 residues. Germline CDR1 and CDR2: SGHDT and YYEEEE. The CDR3 loop reads CASSLERQSYSPLHF. DNA of the CDR3: TGTGCCAGCAGCTTGGAGCGACAGAGCTATTCACCCCTCCACTTT.

This chain uses TRBV4-3 with TRBJ1-1, with D hard to call. V gave up 0 bases and J gave up 1 base, with 6 bases separating them. The CDR3 consists of 14 residues. The V gene's germline CDR1 is LGHNA and CDR2 YSLEER. The CDR3 reads CASSQELGNTEAFF. CDR3 DNA sequence: TGCGCCAGCAGCCAAGAGTTGGGGAACACTGAAGCTTTCTTT.

This clonotype showed up just a few times. The J gene is TRBJ1-6, the V gene TRBV7-9, with a possible D match to TRBD1 (5 bases). Germline loops: CDR1 SEHNR, CDR2 FQNEAQ (reference sequence). The CDR3 runs 14 residues. V lost 1 base to trimming and J lost 8 bases, with 9 bases between them. In nucleotides, the CDR3 is TGTGCCAGCAGCTTAGAGGACACGGATTCACCCCTCCACTTT. It translates to CASSLEDTDSPLHF.

V gene TRBV4-1 combines with J gene TRBJ2-1; 8 bases agree with TRBD1. The germline gives CDR1 MGHRA, CDR2 YSYEKL. The CDR3 totals 17 residues. The junction had 5 bases not matched to a gene; V was cut back by 1 base and J by 0 bases. This chain's CDR3 is CASSQGQGLVSYNEQFF. The CDR3 nucleotides read TGCGCCAGCAGCCAAGGACAGGGGCTCGTCTCCTACAATGAGCAGTTCTTC.

This rearrangement joins TRBV12-3 or TRBV12-4 to TRBJ1-5; TRBD1 matches at 9 bases. V was pared by 5 bases and J by 8 bases, with 13 bases of the junction left unmatched. This CDR3 has 16 residues. CDR3: CASSPEVGTGMEPQHF. CDR3 DNA: TGTGCCAGCAGTCCCGAGGTCGGGACAGGGATGGAGCCCCAGCATTTT.

The rearrangement joins TRBV4-1 to TRBJ1-2, with TRBD1 matching over 8 bases. The CDR3 is 15 amino acids. The junction had 8 bases not matched to a gene; V was cut back by 4 bases and J by 4 bases. CDR1 is MGHRA and CDR2 is YSYEKL in the germline V gene. The CDR3 DNA follows: TGCGCCAGCAGCCCCCCGCAGGGGGCAGGCTATGGCTACACCTTC. It codes for CASSPPQGAGYGYTF.

The table lists this clonotype with a few counts. This sequence joins TRBV4-3 and TRBJ1-2, with no clear D. The germline V gene encodes CDR1 LGHNA and CDR2 YSLEER. This CDR3 comprises 13 residues. Trimming took 4 bases from V and 3 from J, leaving 9 bases between them. In nucleotides, the CDR3 is TGCGCCAGCAGCCCCGCACCGCACTATGGCTACACCTTC. It codes for CASSPAPHYGYTF.

V gene TRBV4-2 combines with J gene TRBJ1-1; TRBD1 is a possible D gene (6 bases). Germline CDR1 is LGHNA and CDR2 is YNFKEQ. CDR3 length equals 14 residues. Trimming removed 4 bases from V and 2 bases from J, with 11 bases in between. CDR3 DNA sequence: TGTGCCAGCAGCCGAGGGGGGGATAACACTGAAGCTTTCTTT. It codes for CASSRGGDNTEAFF.

This clonotype was counted between two and nine times. V usage is TRBV10-3 and J usage is TRBJ1-1; the D is unclear. Germline V CDR1 and CDR2: ENHRY, SYGVKD. The CDR3 loop spans 16 amino acids. V was pared by 8 bases and J by 6 bases, with 25 bases between. The chain's CDR3 is CAIDKSGAPLGPEAFF. The DNA of the CDR3 is TGTGCCATCGACAAATCGGGTGCTCCCCTAGGTCCTGAAGCTTTCTTT.

This clonotype was counted between two and nine times. The rearrangement links TRBV28 to TRBJ2-2; D may be TRBD1 (5 bases). The V end was cut by 9 bases, the J end by 6 bases, with 14 bases between. This CDR3 contains 13 residues. Germline V lookup: CDR1 MDHEN, CDR2 SYDVKM. In DNA form, the CDR3 reads TGTGCCAGTTCCCAGGGTTATCCCGGGGAGCTGTTTTTT. This sequence encodes CASSQGYPGELFF.

This clonotype occurred a few times. The rearrangement uses TRBV5-1 and TRBJ2-7, with D perhaps given as TRBD1 or TRBD2 (5 bases each). Trimming stripped 4 bases from V and 2 bases from J, with 13 bases between. In germline, CDR1 is SGHRS, CDR2 YFSETQ. This CDR3 comprises 14 residues. DNA of the CDR3: TGCGCCAGCAGCCTCCGGGACCGAGCCTACGAGCAGTACTTC. This sequence encodes CASSLRDRAYEQYF.

This clonotype was seen only a few times. The rearrangement uses TRBV7-9 and TRBJ2-5, with D unclear. Per germline, CDR1 SEHNR and CDR2 FQNEAQ (reference sequence). Trimming shortened V by 8 bases and J by 4 bases, and 14 bases separated the two germline ends. The CDR3 is made up of 13 amino acids. The CDR3 DNA reads as TGTGCCAGCGCCCCATCGGTGGGAGAGACCCAGTACTTC. It codes for CASAPSVGETQYF. The full variable domain, completed using reference TRBV7-9 and TRBJ2-5, is DTGVSQNPRHKITKRGQNVTFRCDPISEHNRLYWYRQTLGQGPEFLTYFQNEAQLEKSRLLSDRFSAERPKGSFSTLEIQRTEQGDSAMYLCASAPSVGETQYFGPGTRLLVL.

This clonotype was seen a handful of times. The chain carries TRBV10-1 and TRBJ2-6; tentatively, D is TRBD1 or TRBD2 (5 bases each). Trimming removed 4 bases from V and 4 bases from J, with 11 bases in between. Germline V gene lookup returns CDR1 WNHNN and CDR2 SYGVQD (reference sequence). CDR3 length: 15 amino acids. The CDR3 region has the DNA TGCGCCAGCAGTGCCCAGGGACCAGGGGCCAACGTCCTGACTTTC. Encoded protein: CASSAQGPGANVLTF.

In this sample, this clonotype turned up many times. The chain carries TRBV3-1 and TRBJ1-5; D is ambiguous. Trimming removed 4 bases from V and 0 bases from J, with 10 bases in between. There are 15 residues in the CDR3. Germline V lookup: CDR1 LGHDT, CDR2 YNNKEL (reference sequence). The CDR3 bases are TGTGCCAGCAGCCCGGGAGTGAATAGCAATCAGCCCCAGCATTTT. This gives the protein CASSPGVNSNQPQHF.